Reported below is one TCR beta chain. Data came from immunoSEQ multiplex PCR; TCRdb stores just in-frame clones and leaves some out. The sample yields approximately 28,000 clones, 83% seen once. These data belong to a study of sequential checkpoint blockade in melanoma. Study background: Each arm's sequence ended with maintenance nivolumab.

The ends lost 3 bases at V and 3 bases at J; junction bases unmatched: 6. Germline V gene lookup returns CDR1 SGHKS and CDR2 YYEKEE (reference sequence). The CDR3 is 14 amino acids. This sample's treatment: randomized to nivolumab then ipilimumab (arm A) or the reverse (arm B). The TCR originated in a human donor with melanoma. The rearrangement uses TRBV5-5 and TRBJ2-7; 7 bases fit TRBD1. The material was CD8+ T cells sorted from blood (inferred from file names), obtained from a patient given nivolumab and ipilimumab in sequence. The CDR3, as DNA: TGTGCCAGCAGCTACGCCCAGGGGGACTACGAGCAGTACTTC. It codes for CASSYAQGDYEQYF. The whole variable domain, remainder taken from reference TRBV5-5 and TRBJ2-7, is DAGVTQSPTHLIKTRGQQVTLRCSPISGHKSVSWYQQVLGQGPQFIFQYYEKEERGRGNFPDRFSARQFPNYSSELNVNALLLGDSALYLCASSYAQGDYEQYFGPGTRLTVT.